The rows below give T cell receptor beta chains drawn from one sample of a study of blood T cell repertoires in COVID-19. Assay: immunoSEQ multiplex PCR; the TCRdb copy retains only in-frame clones and omits some. The sample lists about 120,000 clones, 86% occurring once. The source material was peripheral blood. Receptors were obtained from a man aged 40-55 years with acute or convalescent COVID-19. Each CDR3 is given with its conserved first and last residue. Only part of the rows carry a size: once, few, many, or a class if the clone is expanded.

TRBV7-9,-,CASSPGETQYF
TRBV5-6,-,CASNGLEAIQYF
TRBV19,once,CASSIVGQANTEAFF
TRBV5-1,-,CASSLVPLRNTEAFF
TRBV19,-,CASSGGGRGTQYF
TRBV7-2,-,CASSLAQTGGHGYTF
TRBV4-2,-,CASSHRGEGTEAFF
TRBV6-2/TRBV6-3,-,CASSYSVEQYF
TRBV19,once,CASSIGAAGNQPQHF
TRBV13,-,CASSLGLAGGRFYEQYF
TRBV5-1,-,CASSLGVTSNEKLFF
TRBV27,-,CASSSGTSRSYEQYF
TRBV1,-,CTSSQAGTGGQPQHF
TRBV2,-,CASWGLAGNTGELFF
TRBV10-2,-,CASRDISGSSYNEQFF
TRBV19,few,CASSIDRGSGNTIYF
TRBV18,-,CASSPQDRNSPLHF
TRBV6-2/TRBV6-3,-,CASSTETGRNTIYF
TRBV10-3,-,CATGTDSPLHF
TRBV7-2,-,CASSLVGGAPDTQYF
TRBV30,-,CAWSASGYTEAFF
TRBV10-3,-,CAISESKDRGYTF
TRBV7-2,-,CASSPTGVQETQYF
TRBV5-4,-,CASSSPRGTGHYEQYF
TRBV11-3,-,CASSSRTGNTEAFF
TRBV3-1/TRBV3-2,-,CASSRSVASKETQYF
TRBV7-9,-,CASSLAARKETQYF
TRBV21-1,-,CASSRSPNSNQPQHF
TRBV7-9,-,CASSPRRTSGADTQYF
TRBV7-9,-,CASSLVPGNQPQHF
TRBV5-5,-,CASSLVGQGGHTIYF
TRBV19,-,CASSITGGVYRNTEAFF
TRBV27,-,CASSPPGTGLSFAEAFF
TRBV6-6,-,CASSYSPGSNTGELFF
TRBV3-1/TRBV3-2,-,CASSQQQGVAFF
TRBV5-1,-,CASSSPGQGSTEAFF
TRBV6-4,-,CAIIPGGLEQYF
TRBV7-3,once,CASSFGGDHIQYF
TRBV30,-,CAWSAQGSFSGNTIYF
TRBV21-1,once,CAIQRRGSTDTQYF
TRBV18,-,CASSPPDRGIAGNTIYF
TRBV5-6,once,CASSSVLDRGLYGYTF
TRBV5-1,once,CASIYRPGQGNTEAFF
TRBV30,-,CAWSVQGAANTEAFF
TRBV15,-,CATSRDQGSGNTIYF
TRBV12-5,-,CASGLVEKDRVISGNTIYF
TRBV2,-,CASSEWGEVAGWDYEQYF
TRBV5-1,-,CASSPDLNTEAFF
TRBV11-1,few,CASSHRVPGANVLTF
TRBV24-1,once,CATSVGRWETQYF